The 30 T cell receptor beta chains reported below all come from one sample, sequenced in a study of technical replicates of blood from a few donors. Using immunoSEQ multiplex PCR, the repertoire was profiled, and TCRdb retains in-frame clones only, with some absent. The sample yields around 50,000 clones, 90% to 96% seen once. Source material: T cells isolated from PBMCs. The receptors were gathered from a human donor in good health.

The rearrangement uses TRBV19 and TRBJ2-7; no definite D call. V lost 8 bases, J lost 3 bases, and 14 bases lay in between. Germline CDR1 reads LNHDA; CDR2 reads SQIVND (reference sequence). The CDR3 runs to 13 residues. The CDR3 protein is CASGERLSYEQYF. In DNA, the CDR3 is TGTGCCAGTGGTGAGCGTCTGAGCTACGAGCAGTACTTC.

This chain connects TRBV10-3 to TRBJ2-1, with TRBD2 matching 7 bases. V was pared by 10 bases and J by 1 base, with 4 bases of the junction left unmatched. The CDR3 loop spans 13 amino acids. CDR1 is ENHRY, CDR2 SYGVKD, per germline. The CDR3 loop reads CATLADSYNEQFF. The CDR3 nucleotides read TGTGCCACCCTAGCGGATTCCTACAATGAGCAGTTCTTC.

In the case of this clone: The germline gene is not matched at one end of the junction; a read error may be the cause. CDR3 in amino acids: CASSGRRDAKF. The CDR3 DNA is TGTGCCAGCAGCGGGAGGAGGGACGCGAAGTTT. The rearrangement joins TRBV6-5 to TRBJ1-1; D might be TRBD1 (5 bases). This CDR3 contains 11 residues. Germline values: CDR1 MNHEY, CDR2 SVGAGI.

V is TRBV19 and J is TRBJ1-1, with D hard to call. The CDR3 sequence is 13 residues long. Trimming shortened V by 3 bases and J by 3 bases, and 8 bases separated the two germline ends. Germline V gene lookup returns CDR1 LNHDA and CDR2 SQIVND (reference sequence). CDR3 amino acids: CASSMTSHTEAFF. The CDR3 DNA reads TGTGCCAGTAGTATGACAAGCCACACTGAAGCTTTCTTT.

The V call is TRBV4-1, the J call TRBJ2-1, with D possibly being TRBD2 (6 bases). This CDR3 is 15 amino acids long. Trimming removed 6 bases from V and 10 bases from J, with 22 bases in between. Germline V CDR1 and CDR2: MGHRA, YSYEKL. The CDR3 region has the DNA TGCGCCAGCAGGCAAAGATTAGCGGCCTTGGAGGAGCAGTTCTTC. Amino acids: CASRQRLAALEEQFF.

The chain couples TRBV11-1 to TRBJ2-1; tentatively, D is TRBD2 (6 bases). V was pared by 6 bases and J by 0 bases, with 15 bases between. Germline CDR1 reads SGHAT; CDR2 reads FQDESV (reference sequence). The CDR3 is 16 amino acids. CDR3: CASSKSGPSSYNEQFF. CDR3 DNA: TGTGCCAGCAGTAAGAGCGGGCCTAGCTCCTACAATGAGCAGTTCTTC.

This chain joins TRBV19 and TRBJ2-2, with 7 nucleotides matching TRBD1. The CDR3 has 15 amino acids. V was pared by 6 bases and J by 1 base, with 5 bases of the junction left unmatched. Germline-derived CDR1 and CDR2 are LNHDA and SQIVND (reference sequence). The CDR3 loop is CASSPGQRNTGELFF. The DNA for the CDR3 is TGTGCCAGTAGCCCGGGACAGAGGAACACCGGGGAGCTGTTTTTT.

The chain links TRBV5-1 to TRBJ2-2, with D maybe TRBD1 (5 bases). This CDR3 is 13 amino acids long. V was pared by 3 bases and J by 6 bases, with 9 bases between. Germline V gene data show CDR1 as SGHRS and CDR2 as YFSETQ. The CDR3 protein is CASSSGLPGELFF. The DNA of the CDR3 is TGCGCCAGCAGCTCAGGGTTGCCCGGGGAGCTGTTTTTT.

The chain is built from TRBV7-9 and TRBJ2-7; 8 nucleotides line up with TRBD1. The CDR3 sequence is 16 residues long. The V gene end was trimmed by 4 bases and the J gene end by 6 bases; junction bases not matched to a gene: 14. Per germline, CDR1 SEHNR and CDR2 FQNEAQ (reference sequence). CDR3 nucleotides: TGTGCCAGCAGCTCGGATGGGTCAGGGGGCGCTTGCGAGCAGTACTTC. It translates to CASSSDGSGGACEQYF.

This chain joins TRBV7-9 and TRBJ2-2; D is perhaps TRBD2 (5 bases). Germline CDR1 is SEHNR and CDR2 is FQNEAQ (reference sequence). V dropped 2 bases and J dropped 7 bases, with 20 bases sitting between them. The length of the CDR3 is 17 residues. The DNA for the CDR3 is TGTGCCAGCAGCTTAAGATTCATCGAGGGATCAGGCGGGGAGCTGTTTTTT. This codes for CASSLRFIEGSGGELFF.

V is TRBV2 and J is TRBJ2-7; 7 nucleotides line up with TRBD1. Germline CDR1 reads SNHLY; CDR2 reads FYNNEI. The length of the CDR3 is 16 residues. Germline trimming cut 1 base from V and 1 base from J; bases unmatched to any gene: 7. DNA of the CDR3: TGTGCCAGCAGTGAAGACAGGGGTCATATTTCCTACGAGCAGTACTTC. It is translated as CASSEDRGHISYEQYF.

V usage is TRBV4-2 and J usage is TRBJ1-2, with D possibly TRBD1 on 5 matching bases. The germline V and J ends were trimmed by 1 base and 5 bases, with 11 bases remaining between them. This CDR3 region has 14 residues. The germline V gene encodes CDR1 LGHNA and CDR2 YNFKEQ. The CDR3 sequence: CASSQGVGPYGYTF. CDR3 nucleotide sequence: TGTGCCAGCAGCCAAGGAGTGGGGCCTTATGGCTACACCTTC.

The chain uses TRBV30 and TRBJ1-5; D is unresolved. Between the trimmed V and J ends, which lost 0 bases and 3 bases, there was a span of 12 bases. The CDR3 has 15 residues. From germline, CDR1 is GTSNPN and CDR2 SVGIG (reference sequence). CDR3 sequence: CAWSVWASNNQPQHF. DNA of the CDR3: TGTGCCTGGAGTGTATGGGCCTCCAACAATCAGCCCCAGCATTTT.

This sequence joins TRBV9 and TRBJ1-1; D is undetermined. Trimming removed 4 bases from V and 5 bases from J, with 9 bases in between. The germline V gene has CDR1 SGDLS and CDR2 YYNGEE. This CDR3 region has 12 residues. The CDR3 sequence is CASSSTYTEAFF. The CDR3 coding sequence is TGTGCCAGCAGCTCAACATATACTGAAGCTTTCTTT.

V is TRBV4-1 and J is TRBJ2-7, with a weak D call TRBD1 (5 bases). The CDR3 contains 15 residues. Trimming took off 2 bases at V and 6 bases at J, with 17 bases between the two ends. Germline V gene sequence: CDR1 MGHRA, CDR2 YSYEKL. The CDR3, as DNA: TGCGCCAGCAGCCAATCTGGTTTAGGGGCTAGCGAGCAGTACTTC. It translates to CASSQSGLGASEQYF.

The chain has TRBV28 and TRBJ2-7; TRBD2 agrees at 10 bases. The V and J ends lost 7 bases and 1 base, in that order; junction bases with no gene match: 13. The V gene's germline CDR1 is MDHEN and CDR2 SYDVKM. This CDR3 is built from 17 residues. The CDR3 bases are TGTGCCAGCATCGAGGCGACTAGCGGGCGCTTTTCCTACGAGCAGTACTTC. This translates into CASIEATSGRFSYEQYF.

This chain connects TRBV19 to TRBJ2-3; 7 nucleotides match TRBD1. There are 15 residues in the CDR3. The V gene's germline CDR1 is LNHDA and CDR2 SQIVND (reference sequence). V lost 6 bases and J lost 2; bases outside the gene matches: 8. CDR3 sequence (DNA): TGTGCCAGTAGACCGCCGGGACAGCTCACAGATACGCAGTATTTT. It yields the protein CASRPPGQLTDTQYF. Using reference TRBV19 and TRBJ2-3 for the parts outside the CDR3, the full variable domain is DGGITQSPKYLFRKEGQNVTLSCEQNLNHDAMYWYRQDPGQGLRLIYYSQIVNDFQKGDIAEGYSVSREKKESFPLTVTSAQKNPTAFYLCASRPPGQLTDTQYFGPGTRLTVL.

The CDR3 nucleotides are TGTGCCAGCAGCTACTCGACAGATACGCAGTATTTT. It yields the protein CASSYSTDTQYF. The chain links TRBV5-6 to TRBJ2-3; the D is unclear. The V gene's germline CDR1 is SGHDT and CDR2 YYEEEE. V lost 3 bases and J 3 bases, leaving 5 bases between the germline ends. CDR3 length equals 12 residues.

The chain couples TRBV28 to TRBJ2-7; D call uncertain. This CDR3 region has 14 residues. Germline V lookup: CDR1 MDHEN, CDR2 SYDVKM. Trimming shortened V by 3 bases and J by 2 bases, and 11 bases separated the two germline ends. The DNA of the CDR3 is TGTGCCAGCAGTTTTAGTGGCGGAGCCTACGAGCAGTACTTC. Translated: CASSFSGGAYEQYF.

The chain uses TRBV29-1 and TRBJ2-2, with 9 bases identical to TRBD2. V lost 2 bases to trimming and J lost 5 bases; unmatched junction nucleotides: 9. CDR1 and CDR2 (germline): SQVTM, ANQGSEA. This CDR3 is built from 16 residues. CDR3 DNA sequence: TGCAGCGTTGAATCGGGGTCTAGCGGGATAACCGGGGAGCTGTTTTTT. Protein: CSVESGSSGITGELFF.

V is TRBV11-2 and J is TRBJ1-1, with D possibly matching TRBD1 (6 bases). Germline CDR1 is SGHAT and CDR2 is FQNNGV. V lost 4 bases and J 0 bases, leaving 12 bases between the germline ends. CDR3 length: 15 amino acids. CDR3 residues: CASSYQTGMNTEAFF. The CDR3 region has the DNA TGTGCCAGCAGCTACCAGACAGGTATGAACACTGAAGCTTTCTTT.

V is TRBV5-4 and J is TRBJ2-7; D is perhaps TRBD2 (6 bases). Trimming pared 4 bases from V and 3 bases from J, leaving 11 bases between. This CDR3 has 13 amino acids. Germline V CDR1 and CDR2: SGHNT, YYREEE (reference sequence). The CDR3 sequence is CASSQRDFYEQYF. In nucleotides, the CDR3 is TGTGCCAGCAGCCAACGGGACTTCTACGAGCAGTACTTC.

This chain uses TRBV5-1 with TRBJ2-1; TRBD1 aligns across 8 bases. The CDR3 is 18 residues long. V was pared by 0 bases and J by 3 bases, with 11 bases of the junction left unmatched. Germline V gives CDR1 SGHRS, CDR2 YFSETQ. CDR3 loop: CASSLGETGVGGYNEQFF. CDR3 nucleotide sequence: TGCGCCAGCAGCTTGGGGGAGACAGGGGTAGGGGGCTACAATGAGCAGTTCTTC.

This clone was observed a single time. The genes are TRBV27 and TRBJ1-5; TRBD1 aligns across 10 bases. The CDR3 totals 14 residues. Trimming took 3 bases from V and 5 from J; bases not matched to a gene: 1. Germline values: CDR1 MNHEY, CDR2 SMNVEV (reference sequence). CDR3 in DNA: TGTGCCAGCAGTTTTGGGACAGGGGATCAGCCCCAGCATTTT. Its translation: CASSFGTGDQPQHF.

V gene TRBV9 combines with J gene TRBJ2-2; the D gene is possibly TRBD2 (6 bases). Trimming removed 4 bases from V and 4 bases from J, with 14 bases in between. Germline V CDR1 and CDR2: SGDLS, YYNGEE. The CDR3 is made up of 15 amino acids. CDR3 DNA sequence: TGTGCCAGCAGCCCCCAGGGTAGCGGCACCGGGGAGCTGTTTTTT. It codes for CASSPQGSGTGELFF.

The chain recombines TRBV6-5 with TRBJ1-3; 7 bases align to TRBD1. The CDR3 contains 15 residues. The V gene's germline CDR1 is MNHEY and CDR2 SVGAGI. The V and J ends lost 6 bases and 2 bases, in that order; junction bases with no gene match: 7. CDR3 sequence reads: CASRKQQGTGNTIYF. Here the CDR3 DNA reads TGTGCCAGCAGGAAACAACAGGGGACTGGAAACACCATATATTTT.

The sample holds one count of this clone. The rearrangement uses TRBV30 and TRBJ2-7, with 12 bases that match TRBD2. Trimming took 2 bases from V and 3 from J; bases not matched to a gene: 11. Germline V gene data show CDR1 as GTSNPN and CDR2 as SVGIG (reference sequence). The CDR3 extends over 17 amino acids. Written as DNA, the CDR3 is TGTGCCTGGAGTTTCCCTAGCGGGAGGGCCAAATACTACGAGCAGTACTTC. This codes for CAWSFPSGRAKYYEQYF.

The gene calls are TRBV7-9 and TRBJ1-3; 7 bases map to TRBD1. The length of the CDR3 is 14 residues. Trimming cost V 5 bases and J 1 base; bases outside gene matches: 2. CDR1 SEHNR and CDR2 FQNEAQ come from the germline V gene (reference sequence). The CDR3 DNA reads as TGTGCCAGCAGCCGGGGACAGTCTGGAAACACCATATATTTT. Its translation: CASSRGQSGNTIYF.

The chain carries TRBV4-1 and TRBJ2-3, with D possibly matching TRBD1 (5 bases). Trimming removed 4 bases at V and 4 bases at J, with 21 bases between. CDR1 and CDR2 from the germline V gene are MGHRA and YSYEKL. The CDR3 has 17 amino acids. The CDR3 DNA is TGCGCCAGCAGCCGAATGGTCGGACACACGAAGGCAGATACGCAGTATTTT. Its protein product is CASSRMVGHTKADTQYF.

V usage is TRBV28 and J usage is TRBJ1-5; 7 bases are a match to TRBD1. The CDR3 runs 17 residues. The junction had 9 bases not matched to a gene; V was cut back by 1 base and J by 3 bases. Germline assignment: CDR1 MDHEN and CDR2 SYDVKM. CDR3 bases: TGTGCCAGCAGTTTATCAGCGGCCAGGGGGTTCAATCAGCCCCAGCATTTT. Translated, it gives CASSLSAARGFNQPQHF. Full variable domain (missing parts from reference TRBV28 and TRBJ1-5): DVKVTQSSRYLVKRTGEKVFLECVQDMDHENMFWYRQDPGLGLRLIYFSYDVKMKEKGDIPEGYSVSREKKERFSLILESASTNQTSMYLCASSLSAARGFNQPQHFGDGTRLSIL.